This T cell receptor (beta chain) was obtained from a study of T cells in Graves' hyperthyroidism and ophthalmopathy. The authors took PBMCs from over 8.5 ml fresh peripheral blood. Researchers took RNA transcripts and amplified the TCR beta CDR3 regions from them. HTBI primers were the set used in a first-round RT-PCR of the TCR CDR3. A single record per CDR3 protein comes from TCRdb applying MiXCR to the multiplex PCR reads. The table lists more than 650,000 distinct CDR3 sequences, around 13% of them singletons. Trimming left V 3 bases short and J 5 bases short, with 11 bases between. The germline gives CDR1 ENHRY, CDR2 SYGVKD. This CDR3 is built from 15 residues.

The receptor was derived from a young woman with Graves' hyperthyroidism. This chain joins TRBV10-3 and TRBJ1-6, with TRBD1 as a possible D gene (6 bases). Sample: blood. The CDR3 bases are TGTGCCATCAGTGACTCGGGACACCATAATTCACCCCTCCACTTT. It translates to CAISDSGHHNSPLHF.